This T cell receptor beta chain was captured by sequencing in a study of regulatory T cells in long-lasting Graves disease. Assembly of TCR beta libraries relied on iRepertoire HTBI primers together with Arm-PCR of CDR3 regions. TCRdb independently ran MiXCR on the multiplex PCR reads; one entry per CDR3 protein. In the table there are approximately 440,000 distinct CDR3 sequences, roughly 16% of which are singletons. Study-wide results and caveats: TCR diversity was lower in persistent Graves' patients than in newly diagnosed ones.

V lost 5 bases to trimming and J lost 4 bases, with 15 bases between them. This CDR3 has 14 residues. This clonotype was seen a handful of times. No antigen is known for it. Documented time point: newly diagnosed GD, antithyroid drugs for less than 3 months. RNA extracted from PBMCs served as the sequencing template. These data are also associated with another study on T cells in Graves' hyperthyroidism and ophthalmopathy. That publication notes: Ophthalmopathy and stable hyperthyroidism were separated by a 13 V-J model.

This clonotype was obtained from a man aged 40-49 years with Graves disease. This sequence joins TRBV12-3 or TRBV12-4 and TRBJ2-7; TRBD2 is a possible D gene (5 bases). Here the sequenced sample was peripheral blood mononuclear cells (PBMCs), taken at new diagnosis, from a patient treated with antithyroid drugs. The CDR3 nucleotides read TGTGCCAGCAGTCCCGAGAGGGTAGGATACGAGCAGTACTTC. It is translated as CASSPERVGYEQYF.